The clone carrying this TCR beta chain was seen a few times. No antigen is known for it. The entry originates in a study of response to subunit inactivated influenza vaccine. TCRdb reprocessed the RT-PCR reads with MiXCR, giving one entry per CDR3 protein. The data contain about 480,000 distinct CDR3 sequences, roughly 13% of them seen just once; the ten biggest clones take up 10% to 15%. CDR3 length: 12 residues. V was shortened by 0 bases and J by 5 bases, with 5 bases between the two germline ends. Germline CDR1 and CDR2: LGHNA and YSLEER. Study results and caveats: Each seasonal influenza vaccination, the authors suggested, recruits few new T cells.

The sample consisted of PBMCs from blood, taken 45 days after vaccination. This TCR came from a man between 45 and 60 years old who received an inactivated influenza vaccine. The rearrangement links TRBV4-3 to TRBJ2-7, with D unresolved. The CDR3: CASSQDNHEQYF. The CDR3 nucleotides read TGCGCCAGCAGCCAAGATAACCACGAGCAGTACTTC.